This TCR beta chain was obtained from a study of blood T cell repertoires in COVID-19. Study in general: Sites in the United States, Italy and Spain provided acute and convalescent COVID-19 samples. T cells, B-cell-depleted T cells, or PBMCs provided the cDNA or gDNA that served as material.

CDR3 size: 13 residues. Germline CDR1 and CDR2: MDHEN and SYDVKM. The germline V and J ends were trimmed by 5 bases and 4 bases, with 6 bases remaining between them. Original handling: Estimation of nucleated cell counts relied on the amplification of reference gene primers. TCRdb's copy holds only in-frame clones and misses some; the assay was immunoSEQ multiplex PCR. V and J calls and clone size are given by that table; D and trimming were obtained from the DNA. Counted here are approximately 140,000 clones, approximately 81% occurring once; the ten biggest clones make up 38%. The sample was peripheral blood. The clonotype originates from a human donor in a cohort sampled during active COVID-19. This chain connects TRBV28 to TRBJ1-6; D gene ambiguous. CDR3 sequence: CASSGQYNSPLHF. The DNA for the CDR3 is TGTGCCAGCAGTGGCCAGTATAATTCACCCCTCCACTTT.